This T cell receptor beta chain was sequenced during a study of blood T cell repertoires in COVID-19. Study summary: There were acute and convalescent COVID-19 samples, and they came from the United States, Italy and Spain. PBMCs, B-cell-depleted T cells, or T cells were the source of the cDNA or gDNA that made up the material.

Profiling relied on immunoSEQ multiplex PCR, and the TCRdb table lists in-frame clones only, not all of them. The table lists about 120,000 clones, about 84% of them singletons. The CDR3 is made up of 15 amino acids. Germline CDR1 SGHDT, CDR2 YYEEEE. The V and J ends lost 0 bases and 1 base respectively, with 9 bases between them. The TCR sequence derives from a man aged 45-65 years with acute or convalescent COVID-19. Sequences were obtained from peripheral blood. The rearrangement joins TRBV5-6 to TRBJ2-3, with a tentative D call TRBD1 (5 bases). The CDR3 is CASSLEGVGTDTQYF. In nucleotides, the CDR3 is TGTGCCAGCAGCTTGGAAGGGGTGGGCACAGATACGCAGTATTTT.